These T cell receptor beta chains were read from a single sample in a study of cytomegalovirus exposure and HLA in healthy donors. Measured with immunoSEQ multiplex PCR; TCRdb has only the in-frame clones, and not every one. The table lists 110,000 or so clones, roughly 82% of them singletons. The sequencing sample was made of PBMCs. Receptor source: a man between 18 and 35 years old in good health and CMV-seronegative. Both conserved end residues are part of each CDR3. A D gene is named only where the DNA matches it firmly. Clone size is stated in some rows and not others, as once, few, many or a class when expanded.

NA,TRBV10-2,TRBJ2-7,15,TRBD1,TGCGCCAGCAGTGAGGGGTTGGGACAGGGTTACGAGCAGTACTTC,CASSEGLGQGYEQYF
NA,TRBV2,TRBJ1-2,13,TRBD1,TGTGCCAGCAGGAGGGACAGCCAAAATGGCTACACCTTC,CASRRDSQNGYTF
NA,TRBV6-6,TRBJ2-2,15,TRBD2,TGTGCCAGCCTATTGGGGGGGTCGAACACCGGGGAGCTGTTTTTT,CASLLGGSNTGELFF
NA,TRBV9,TRBJ1-1,13,NA,TGTGCCAGCAGCGTAGCGGTGAACACTGAAGCTTTCTTT,CASSVAVNTEAFF
few,TRBV29-1,TRBJ2-7,13,NA,TGCAGCTCCCGACTGCACACATCCTACGAGCAGTACTTC,CSSRLHTSYEQYF
NA,TRBV5-4,TRBJ2-1,16,TRBD2,TGTGCCAGCAGCCCTGGCGGGCGGGGGGTCTACAATGAGCAGTTCTTC,CASSPGGRGVYNEQFF
NA,TRBV5-1,TRBJ2-1,16,TRBD2,TGCGCCAGCAGCTTAACTAGCGGGAGACCCACTAATGAGCAGTTCTTC,CASSLTSGRPTNEQFF
NA,TRBV11-3,TRBJ2-7,13,NA,TGTGCCAGCAGTACAGGGGGGGCCTACGAGCAGTACTTC,CASSTGGAYEQYF
NA,TRBV30,TRBJ2-5,17,TRBD2,TGTGCCTGGAGTGTGATTTCTGGACTAGCGGGATGGGAGACCCAGTACTTC,CAWSVISGLAGWETQYF
NA,TRBV27,TRBJ2-1,15,TRBD2,TGTGCCAGCAGTTGGGTGGCGGGGGGGGTCAATGAGCAGTTCTTC,CASSWVAGGVNEQFF
NA,TRBV5-5,TRBJ2-2,13,TRBD2,TGTGCCGGAGGTGGGGGGGTAACCGGGGAGCTGTTTTTT,CAGGGGVTGELFF
NA,TRBV15,TRBJ2-7,16,NA,TGTGCCACCAGTTCCCGTAGCCGGACAGCTTCCTACGAGCAGTACTTC,CATSSRSRTASYEQYF
NA,TRBV5-4,TRBJ1-2,15,TRBD1,TGTGCCGGCGGAGATTTAGGACAGGGTCGATCCGGCTACACCTTC,CAGGDLGQGRSGYTF
once,TRBV5-5,TRBJ1-2,15,TRBD1,TGTGCCAGCAGCCCCGGGACAGAGGGATTCTATGGCTACACCTTC,CASSPGTEGFYGYTF
NA,TRBV18,TRBJ2-1,14,TRBD2,TGTGCCAGCTCACGACTAGCGGTCGACAATGAGCAGTTCTTC,CASSRLAVDNEQFF
NA,TRBV10-3,TRBJ2-1,13,NA,TGTGCCGCGGCAGGGGATTCCTACAATGAGCAGTTCTTC,CAAAGDSYNEQFF
NA,TRBV9,TRBJ2-3,14,TRBD2,TGTGCCAGCAGCGTAATGGGGGGGACAGATACGCAGTATTTT,CASSVMGGTDTQYF
NA,TRBV18,TRBJ1-1,13,TRBD1,TGTGCCAGCTCTCCTGGACAGGGAGCTGAAGCTTTCTTT,CASSPGQGAEAFF
NA,TRBV6-5,TRBJ1-1,15,NA,TGTGCCAGCAGTTACCGAGAATATCTCAACACTGAAGCTTTCTTT,CASSYREYLNTEAFF
once,TRBV6-1,TRBJ2-7,13,TRBD1,TGTGCCAGTCAGACCGGGACAGGGCTGGAGCAGTACTTC,CASQTGTGLEQYF
NA,TRBV5-1,TRBJ1-2,14,TRBD1,TGCGCCAGCAGCTTGCCCGGACAGGGCTATGGCTACACCTTC,CASSLPGQGYGYTF
NA,TRBV4-1,TRBJ2-7,16,TRBD2,TGCGCCAGCAGCCTGGGGGGGTCGCCGGGGGAATACGAGCAGTACTTC,CASSLGGSPGEYEQYF
NA,TRBV6-5,TRBJ2-2,14,NA,TGTGCCAGCAGTTACTTCAGAGGGTCCGGGGAGCTGTTTTTT,CASSYFRGSGELFF
NA,TRBV1,TRBJ2-3,19,NA,TGCACCAGCAGCCCTCGGGTGACTAGCGGGGTGGTTAGCACAGATACGCAGTATTTT,CTSSPRVTSGVVSTDTQYF
NA,TRBV6-6,TRBJ2-3,12,NA,TGTGCCAGCAGGCAGACAGCAGATACGCAGTATTTT,CASRQTADTQYF
once,TRBV28,TRBJ2-6,19,TRBD2,TGTGCCAGCACCTCCTCAGGTCAGCGGGGTAACTCTGGGGCCAACGTCCTGACTTTC,CASTSSGQRGNSGANVLTF
NA,TRBV18,TRBJ2-2,16,NA,TGTGCCAGCTCACCCCTAGACCGGGACTGGGCCGGGGAGCTGTTTTTT,CASSPLDRDWAGELFF
NA,TRBV2,TRBJ1-1,12,NA,TGTGCCAGCAGTGAAGACAGAACTGAAGCTTTCTTT,CASSEDRTEAFF
NA,TRBV29-1,TRBJ2-3,17,TRBD2,TGCAGCGTGTCCGGGACTAGCGGGAGGAGGGGCACAGATACGCAGTATTTT,CSVSGTSGRRGTDTQYF
NA,TRBV6-5,TRBJ1-1,15,NA,TGTGCCAGCAGTTACCAGGGGCTGGGGAACACTGAAGCTTTCTTT,CASSYQGLGNTEAFF
NA,TRBV7-2,TRBJ1-1,14,NA,TGTGCCAGCAGCCTCTCAAGAAAGGGGCTAGAAGCTTTCTTT,CASSLSRKGLEAFF
NA,TRBV2,TRBJ1-5,14,NA,TGTGCCAGCAGTGGTAGGGGAACAAATCAGCCCCAGCATTTT,CASSGRGTNQPQHF
once,TRBV11-1,TRBJ1-2,13,NA,TGTGCCAGCAGCCTTGGGGCGACCTATGGCTACACCTTC,CASSLGATYGYTF
once,TRBV29-1,TRBJ2-7,14,TRBD1,TGCAGCGTTCGTAGGGACAGATCAACCTACGAGCAGTACTTC,CSVRRDRSTYEQYF
NA,TRBV29-1,TRBJ2-7,13,TRBD1,TGCAGCGTTGATTCTGGCAGGGGGTACGAGCAGTACTTC,CSVDSGRGYEQYF
once,TRBV27,TRBJ1-2,13,NA,TGTGCCAGCAGTTTAAGCGGCTGGGGAGGCTACACCTTC,CASSLSGWGGYTF
NA,TRBV7-8,TRBJ1-1,18,NA,TGTGCCAGCAGCTTAGAGTCTCCCCGACAGGTCCTTAACACTGAAGCTTTCTTT,CASSLESPRQVLNTEAFF
NA,TRBV12-5,TRBJ1-1,15,NA,TGTGCTAGTGGTTTCATAATGGGGCTGAACACTGAAGCTTTCTTT,CASGFIMGLNTEAFF
once,TRBV15,TRBJ2-7,16,TRBD2,TGTGCCACCAGCAGGACGACTAGCGGGAGTAACTACGAGCAGTACTTC,CATSRTTSGSNYEQYF
NA,TRBV12-5,TRBJ2-6,19,TRBD1,TGTGCTAGTGGTTTGCTGACAGGGGGAAAAGACGCTGGGGCCAACGTCCTGACTTTC,CASGLLTGGKDAGANVLTF
once,TRBV5-1,TRBJ1-4,15,TRBD1,TGCGCCAGCAGCCCTTCGGACAGGGGGAATGAAAAACTGTTTTTT,CASSPSDRGNEKLFF
NA,TRBV11-2,TRBJ2-6,17,NA,TGTGCCAGCAGCTTAGACGGGGAAGACTCTGGGGCCAACGTCCTGACTTTC,CASSLDGEDSGANVLTF
NA,TRBV2,TRBJ1-5,15,NA,TGTGCCAGCAGTGATAGGGGGGACTACAATCAGCCCCAGCATTTT,CASSDRGDYNQPQHF
NA,TRBV19,TRBJ2-2,15,NA,TGTGCCAGTAGTATGGGCAGGGCTCGCTCCGGGGAGCTGTTTTTT,CASSMGRARSGELFF
NA,TRBV27,TRBJ2-5,13,TRBD2,TGTGCCAGCAGGGGACTAGGACAAGAGACCCAGTACTTC,CASRGLGQETQYF
NA,TRBV27,TRBJ2-7,11,NA,TGTGCCAGCAGTTCCCTCTACGAGCAGTACTTC,CASSSLYEQYF
NA,TRBV5-1,TRBJ2-7,14,TRBD2,TGCGCCAGCAGCCTAAGCGGGGGGGCTTACGAGCAGTACTTC,CASSLSGGAYEQYF
NA,TRBV5-1,TRBJ1-1,15,NA,TGCGCCAGCAGCTTGGCCGGGAAAGGGTGGACTGAAGCTTTCTTT,CASSLAGKGWTEAFF
NA,TRBV12-5,TRBJ2-1,14,TRBD1,TGTGCTAGTGGTCCCGAGACAGGGTTAGGTGAGCAGTTCTTC,CASGPETGLGEQFF
few,TRBV5-1,TRBJ1-6,15,NA,TGCGCCAGCAGCTCGATGACAGGCCTTAATTCACCCCTCCACTTT,CASSSMTGLNSPLHF
NA,TRBV7-9,TRBJ2-5,14,NA,TGTGCCAGCAGCTCGTTTCAGGGCGAAGAGACCCAGTACTTC,CASSSFQGEETQYF
few,TRBV30,TRBJ1-5,14,NA,TGTGCCTGGAGTGTACATACAGCTAATCAGCCCCAGCATTTT,CAWSVHTANQPQHF
NA,TRBV19,TRBJ1-6,14,NA,TGTGCCAGTAGTATCAGGGTATGGGATTCACCCCTCCACTTT,CASSIRVWDSPLHF
NA,TRBV29-1,TRBJ2-3,12,NA,TGCAGCGTCGCGACTAGGGTAGATACGCAGTATTTT,CSVATRVDTQYF
NA,TRBV30,TRBJ1-1,12,TRBD1,TGTGCCTGGAGTCCACAGGGGGTTGAAGCTTTCTTT,CAWSPQGVEAFF
NA,TRBV4-2,TRBJ2-7,14,NA,TGTGCCAGCAGCCAAGAATCAGACACCTACGAGCAGTACTTC,CASSQESDTYEQYF
NA,TRBV30,TRBJ2-5,15,TRBD2,TGTGCCTGGAGAAGACTAGCGGGAGTCCCAGAGACCCAGTACTTC,CAWRRLAGVPETQYF
NA,TRBV9,TRBJ2-2,17,TRBD1,TGTGCCAGCAGCGTACCCACAGGGGACATGAACACCGGGGAGCTGTTTTTT,CASSVPTGDMNTGELFF
NA,TRBV6-5,TRBJ1-3,14,NA,TGTGCCAGCACCCGGGGGTTACTCGGAAACACCATATATTTT,CASTRGLLGNTIYF
NA,TRBV29-1,TRBJ2-3,15,NA,TGCAGCGTTGAGTCAATGGAGGGCCACGGGGATACGCAGTATTTT,CSVESMEGHGDTQYF